A single T cell receptor beta chain is shown here with its context. Its antigen is still unknown. This CDR3 is 16 amino acids long. Trimming stripped 4 bases from V and 6 bases from J, with 23 bases between. CDR1 and CDR2 from the germline V gene are SGDLS and YYNGEE. These data come from a study of graft-versus-host responses after intestinal transplantation. Across the whole study: Anti-thymocyte globulin was used for induction in all recipients, who then took tacrolimus and steroids for around 3 years.

General study findings and limits: GvH clones were identified in recipient marrow, with some first appearing in ileum or blood.

This table comes from immunoSEQ multiplex PCR, and its TCRdb copy is limited to in-frame clones, with some not included. The data hold about 97,000 clones, with 75% to 95% observed a single time. Sequenced here: PBMCs, sampled approximately 470 days after intestinal transplant. The rearrangement joins TRBV9 to TRBJ2-7; tentatively, D is TRBD1 (6 bases). The sequence was obtained from a human patient who received an intestinal transplant, so some T cells may come from the graft donor. DNA of the CDR3: TGTGCCAGCAGCCTCTGGGGGACACCCTTTACCTCCGAGCAGTACTTC. Translating gives CASSLWGTPFTSEQYF.